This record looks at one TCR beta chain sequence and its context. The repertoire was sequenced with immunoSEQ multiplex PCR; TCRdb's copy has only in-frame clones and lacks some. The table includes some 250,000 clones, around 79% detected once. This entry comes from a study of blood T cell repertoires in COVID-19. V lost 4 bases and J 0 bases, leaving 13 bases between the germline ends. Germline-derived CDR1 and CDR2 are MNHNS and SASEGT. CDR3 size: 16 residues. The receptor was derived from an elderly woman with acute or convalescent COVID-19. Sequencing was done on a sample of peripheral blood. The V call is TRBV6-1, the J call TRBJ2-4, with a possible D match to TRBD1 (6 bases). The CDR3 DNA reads TGTGCCAGCAGTGGGACAGACATACTAGCCAAAAACATTCAGTACTTC. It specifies CASSGTDILAKNIQYF.